The following is a TCR beta chain sequence with its context. Authors' data handling: Amplification of reference gene primers provided the estimated nucleated cell counts. Assay: immunoSEQ multiplex PCR; the TCRdb copy retains only in-frame clones and omits some. For V, J and clone size, that table is used; D and trimming come from the DNA. Of approximately 50,000 clones in the sample, 60% to 85% are singletons; the top ten hold approximately 20%. From germline, CDR1 is LNHDA and CDR2 SQIVND (reference sequence). The length of the CDR3 is 13 residues. V was shortened by 7 bases and J by 3 bases, with 9 bases between the two germline ends. The data are from a study of blood T cell repertoires in COVID-19. Study in general: The study drew acute and convalescent COVID-19 samples from the United States, Italy and Spain. Sources were T cells, B-cell-depleted T cells, or PBMCs; the material itself was cDNA or gDNA.

The clonotype originates from a man between 45 and 60 years old with active or convalescent COVID-19. The V and J genes are TRBV19 and TRBJ1-4; D gene ambiguous. Sequencing was performed on peripheral blood. The CDR3 coding sequence is TGTGCCAGTACCCCCCGAGCTAATGAAAAACTGTTTTTT. Its translation: CASTPRANEKLFF.